This is a list of T cell receptor beta chains from one sample in a study of cytomegalovirus exposure and HLA in healthy donors. Assay used: immunoSEQ multiplex PCR; TCRdb lists only in-frame clones, some missing. This table holds about 220,000 clones, approximately 82% found once. Source material: PBMCs. The receptors were gathered from a man aged 18 to 35 in good health and CMV-seronegative. Each CDR3 is given with its conserved first and last residue. The D gene is left open where the match is weak. Not every row has a clone size; where given, it reads once, few, many or a size class.

j_gene,v_gene,d_gene,abundance,CDR3aa,CDR3nt
TRBJ2-7,TRBV6-5,TRBD1,NA,CASSHRTGLLEQYF,TGTGCCAGCAGTCACCGGACAGGGCTACTGGAGCAGTACTTC
TRBJ1-5,TRBV28,NA,NA,CASGASNSNQPQHF,TGTGCCAGCGGAGCGTCCAATAGCAATCAGCCCCAGCATTTT
TRBJ1-2,TRBV6-6,NA,NA,CASSYSADYGYTF,TGTGCCAGCAGTTACTCGGCAGACTATGGCTACACCTTC
TRBJ2-1,TRBV10-1,NA,NA,CASSDQNSYNEQFF,TGCGCCAGCAGTGACCAAAACTCCTACAATGAGCAGTTCTTC
TRBJ2-1,TRBV29-1,TRBD2,NA,CSGFTGLAGGNEQFF,TGCAGCGGGTTTACGGGACTAGCGGGAGGGAATGAGCAGTTCTTC
TRBJ2-7,TRBV6-5,TRBD1,NA,CASSSSGTGGHEQYF,TGTGCCAGCAGTTCCTCCGGAACAGGGGGCCACGAGCAGTACTTC
TRBJ1-1,TRBV9,NA,NA,CASGEPLNTEAFF,TGTGCCAGCGGAGAACCCCTTAACACTGAAGCTTTCTTT
TRBJ2-3,TRBV2,TRBD2,NA,CASRGYSGRATDTQYF,TGTGCCAGCAGAGGGTATAGCGGGAGGGCCACAGATACGCAGTATTTT
TRBJ1-1,TRBV12-5,NA,NA,CASGLDPNTGNTEAFF,TGTGCTAGTGGTTTGGACCCTAATACAGGGAACACTGAAGCTTTCTTT
TRBJ1-1,TRBV5-1,NA,few,CASSFRGLGTEAFF,TGCGCCAGCAGCTTCCGGGGACTCGGCACTGAAGCTTTCTTT
TRBJ2-7,TRBV29-1,NA,NA,CSVMDFSYEQYF,TGCAGCGTGATGGACTTCTCCTACGAGCAGTACTTC
TRBJ2-3,TRBV18,NA,NA,CASSPPGETVLMGTQYF,TGTGCCAGCTCACCACCCGGAGAGACAGTTTTAATGGGTACGCAGTATTTT
TRBJ2-7,TRBV4-1,TRBD1,NA,CASSLGGQGNFEQYF,TGCGCCAGCAGCCTAGGGGGACAGGGGAACTTCGAGCAGTACTTC
TRBJ2-7,TRBV7-2,TRBD2,once,CASSFGLAGPNYEQYF,TGTGCCAGCAGCTTTGGACTAGCGGGACCCAACTACGAGCAGTACTTC
TRBJ2-7,TRBV18,TRBD1,NA,CASSGDRGTYEQYF,TGTGCCAGCTCGGGGGACAGGGGAACCTACGAGCAGTACTTC
TRBJ2-2,TRBV5-8,NA,NA,CATDSYTGELFF,TGTGCCACCGACAGTTACACCGGGGAGCTGTTTTTT
TRBJ2-3,TRBV10-3,TRBD2,once,CAISPTSGSDTQYF,TGTGCCATATCGCCTACTAGCGGGAGCGATACGCAGTATTTT
TRBJ2-7,TRBV7-2,TRBD2,few,CASSLGTSGRPEQYF,TGTGCCAGCAGCTTAGGGACTAGCGGGAGACCTGAGCAGTACTTC
TRBJ1-2,TRBV7-9,NA,NA,CASSEALGRANYGYTF,TGTGCCAGCAGCGAGGCCCTGGGGCGAGCTAACTATGGCTACACCTTC
TRBJ2-6,TRBV6-1,NA,NA,CASLKTVSGANVLTF,TGTGCCAGCTTAAAGACAGTCTCTGGGGCCAACGTCCTGACTTTC
TRBJ2-7,TRBV19,NA,few,CASSAPGGLVYEQYF,TGTGCCAGTTCAGCTCCAGGGGGGCTGGTCTACGAGCAGTACTTC
TRBJ1-2,TRBV7-9,NA,NA,CASSPRGGNYGYTF,TGTGCCAGCAGTCCCCGGGGAGGGAACTATGGCTACACCTTC
TRBJ1-6,TRBV2,TRBD1,NA,CASSDPGTGSSPLHF,TGTGCCAGCAGTGATCCCGGGACAGGGAGTTCACCCCTCCACTTT
TRBJ1-3,TRBV6-6,NA,NA,CASGANPWGGNTIYF,TGTGCCAGCGGGGCGAACCCATGGGGTGGAAACACCATATATTTT
TRBJ2-7,TRBV5-3,TRBD2,NA,CARSLVTSGRVSYEQYF,TGTGCCAGAAGCTTGGTGACTAGCGGAAGAGTCTCCTACGAGCAGTACTTC
TRBJ1-5,TRBV19,TRBD1,once,CASSLPGGGQPQHF,TGTGCCAGTAGTCTACCAGGGGGCGGACAGCCCCAGCATTTT
TRBJ2-5,TRBV5-1,TRBD1,NA,CASSLGDRVAETQYF,TGCGCCAGCAGCTTGGGGGACAGGGTGGCTGAGACCCAGTACTTC
TRBJ2-3,TRBV7-9,NA,NA,CAGIREITDTQYF,TGTGCCGGCATCAGGGAAATCACAGATACGCAGTATTTT
TRBJ2-2,TRBV6-1,TRBD1,NA,CASSDRDRGLRAPGELFF,TGTGCCAGCAGTGACCGGGACAGGGGGTTACGGGCTCCCGGGGAGCTGTTTTTT
TRBJ2-1,TRBV9,TRBD1,once,CASSVEGTGYNEQFF,TGTGCCAGCAGCGTAGAGGGGACAGGGTACAATGAGCAGTTCTTC
TRBJ2-7,TRBV2,NA,NA,CASSEGRIYYEQYF,TGTGCCAGCAGTGAGGGGCGGATTTACTACGAGCAGTACTTC
TRBJ1-1,TRBV19,NA,NA,CASSIPGSGTEAFF,TGTGCCAGTAGTATACCGGGGAGTGGCACTGAAGCTTTCTTT
TRBJ2-5,TRBV5-1,NA,NA,CASSLSRVGETQYF,TGCGCCAGCAGCTTGTCGCGGGTAGGGGAGACCCAGTACTTC
TRBJ2-7,TRBV28,TRBD1,NA,CASSFLYFGTGGHEQYF,TGTGCCAGCAGTTTTCTTTATTTCGGGACAGGGGGTCACGAGCAGTACTTC
TRBJ1-1,TRBV9,NA,NA,CASSVVEGVMNTEAFF,TGTGCCAGCAGCGTAGTGGAAGGGGTCATGAACACTGAAGCTTTCTTT
TRBJ1-4,TRBV19,TRBD1,NA,CASSHSIKDRGTLGTNEKLFF,TGTGCCAGTAGCCACTCAATCAAGGACAGGGGAACATTAGGAACTAATGAAAAACTGTTTTTT
TRBJ2-1,TRBV28,NA,once,CASSSSMSPGSLSEQFF,TGTGCCAGCAGTTCTAGTATGTCGCCGGGATCACTAAGCGAGCAGTTCTTC
TRBJ1-1,TRBV5-1,NA,few,CASSHGGGNTEAFF,TGCGCCAGCAGCCATGGGGGGGGGAACACTGAAGCTTTCTTT
TRBJ2-7,TRBV27,NA,NA,CASSFTEGRVHEQYF,TGTGCCAGCAGTTTTACAGAAGGGAGAGTCCACGAGCAGTACTTC
TRBJ2-5,TRBV5-1,NA,NA,CASSGSPGYQETQYF,TGCGCCAGCAGCGGGAGTCCGGGCTATCAAGAGACCCAGTACTTC
TRBJ2-7,TRBV4-1,TRBD2,NA,CASSQGLAGVVYEQYF,TGCGCCAGCAGCCAAGGTCTAGCGGGAGTCGTCTACGAGCAGTACTTC
TRBJ2-2,TRBV4-1,NA,NA,CASSQRMEAGELFF,TGCGCCAGCAGCCAAAGGATGGAGGCCGGGGAGCTGTTTTTT
TRBJ2-3,TRBV2,TRBD2,NA,CASTTGTRSTDTQYF,TGTGCCAGTACCACCGGGACTAGGAGCACAGATACGCAGTATTTT
TRBJ1-4,TRBV11-2,NA,NA,CASSLPTSIQGEKLFF,TGTGCCAGCAGCTTGCCAACCAGTATTCAGGGTGAAAAACTGTTTTTT
TRBJ1-1,TRBV27,NA,NA,CASSFLGLSFF,TGTGCCAGCAGTTTTCTAGGCCTTTCGTTCTTT